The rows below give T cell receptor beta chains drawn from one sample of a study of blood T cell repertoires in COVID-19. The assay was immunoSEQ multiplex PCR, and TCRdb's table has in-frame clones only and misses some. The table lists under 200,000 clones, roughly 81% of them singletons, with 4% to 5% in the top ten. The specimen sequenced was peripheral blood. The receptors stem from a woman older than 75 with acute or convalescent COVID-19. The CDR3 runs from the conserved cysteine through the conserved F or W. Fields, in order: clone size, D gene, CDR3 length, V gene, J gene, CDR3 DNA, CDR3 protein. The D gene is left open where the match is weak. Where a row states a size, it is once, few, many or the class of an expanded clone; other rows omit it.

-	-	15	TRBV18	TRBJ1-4	TGTGCCAGCTCACCAGACAGATCGACTAATGAAAAACTGTTTTTT	CASSPDRSTNEKLFF
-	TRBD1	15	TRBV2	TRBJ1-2	TGTGCCAGCAGTCCCCAGGGACAGGGAGGGGGTGGCTACACCTTC	CASSPQGQGGGGYTF
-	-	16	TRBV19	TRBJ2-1	TGTGCCAGTAGTATGCTGGGGGCTTCTACCTACAATGAGCAGTTCTTC	CASSMLGASTYNEQFF
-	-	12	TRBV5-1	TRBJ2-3	TGCGCCAGCACCCCCGGGGGAGATACGCAGTATTTT	CASTPGGDTQYF
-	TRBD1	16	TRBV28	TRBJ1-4	TGTGCCAGCAGCCTAGTTCGGGACAGGGGGAGAGAAAAACTGTTTTTT	CASSLVRDRGREKLFF
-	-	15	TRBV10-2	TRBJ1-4	TGCGCCAGCAGTGGGACGGCGGGGGTTCATGGAAAACTGTTTTTT	CASSGTAGVHGKLFF
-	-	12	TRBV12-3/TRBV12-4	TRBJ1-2	TGTGCCAGCAGTTTAAAGGGGTTAGGCTACACCTTC	CASSLKGLGYTF
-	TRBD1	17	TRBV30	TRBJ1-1	TGTGCCTGGAGTGTATCATTGAGGGACAGGGTGTATCCTGAAGCTTTCTTT	CAWSVSLRDRVYPEAFF
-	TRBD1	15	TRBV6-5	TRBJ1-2	TGTGCCAGTATGGACAGGGGGTTTACTAACTATGGCTACACCTTC	CASMDRGFTNYGYTF
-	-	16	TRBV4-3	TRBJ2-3	TGCGCCAGCAGCCAAGCGGCGGGGGCTAGCACAGATACGCAGTATTTT	CASSQAAGASTDTQYF
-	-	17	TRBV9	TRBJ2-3	TGTGCCAGCAGCGTATGGGCAGGTCCCTCTAGCACAGATACGCAGTATTTT	CASSVWAGPSSTDTQYF
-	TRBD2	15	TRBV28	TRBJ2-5	TGTGCCAGCAGGTGGACTAGCGGGAGGGGTGAGACCCAGTACTTC	CASRWTSGRGETQYF
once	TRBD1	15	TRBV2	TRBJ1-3	TGTGCCAGCAGAACTAAGGGGGCGGGTGGAAACACCATATATTTT	CASRTKGAGGNTIYF
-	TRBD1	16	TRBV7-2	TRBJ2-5	TGTGCCAGCAGCTTAGGACAGACAGGGGCCAGGGGGACCCAGTACTTC	CASSLGQTGARGTQYF
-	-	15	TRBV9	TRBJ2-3	TGTGCCAGCAGCGTAATGCGCATCTTCACAGATACGCAGTATTTT	CASSVMRIFTDTQYF
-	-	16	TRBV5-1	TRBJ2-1	TGCGCCAGCAGCTGGGGTGACAGATACTCCTACAATGAGCAGTTCTTC	CASSWGDRYSYNEQFF
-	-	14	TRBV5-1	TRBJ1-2	TGCGCCAGCAGCTGGGACTCCGGTGCGGGTGGCTACACCTTC	CASSWDSGAGGYTF
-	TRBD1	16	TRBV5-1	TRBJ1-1	TGCGCCAGCAGCTTGGCCCTACAGGGGGCTAGCACTGAAGCTTTCTTT	CASSLALQGASTEAFF
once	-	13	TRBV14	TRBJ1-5	TGTGCCAGCAGCCAAGACGTGAATCAGCCCCAGCATTTT	CASSQDVNQPQHF
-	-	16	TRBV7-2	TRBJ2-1	TGTGCCAGCAGCCCCCGAGGACTGGGGGGCTACAATGAGCAGTTCTTC	CASSPRGLGGYNEQFF
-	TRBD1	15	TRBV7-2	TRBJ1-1	TGTGCCAGCAGCTTAGGGACAGGGGTGAACACTGAAGCTTTCTTT	CASSLGTGVNTEAFF
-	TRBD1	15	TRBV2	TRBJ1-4	TGTGCCAGCAGGACGTCCGGACAGGGAAGCGAAAAACTGTTTTTT	CASRTSGQGSEKLFF
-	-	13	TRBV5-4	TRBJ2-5	TGTGCCAGCAGCCCACAGGATCAAGAGACCCAGTACTTC	CASSPQDQETQYF
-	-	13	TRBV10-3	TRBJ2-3	TGTGCCATCGGGAGAACGGATCCAGATACGCAGTATTTT	CAIGRTDPDTQYF
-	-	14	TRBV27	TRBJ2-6	TGTGCCAGCAGTCCCCACTCTGGGGCCAACGTCCTGACTTTC	CASSPHSGANVLTF
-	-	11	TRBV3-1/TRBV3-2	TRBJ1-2	TGTGCCAGCAGCCTCAGGGGAGGCTACACCTTC	CASSLRGGYTF
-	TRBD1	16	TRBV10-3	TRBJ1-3	TGTGCCATCAGTGATTACAGGGGTTCCAGCTCAGACACCATATATTTT	CAISDYRGSSSDTIYF
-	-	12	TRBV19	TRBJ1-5	TGTGCCAGTAGTACGGGGTTTCAGCCCCAGCATTTT	CASSTGFQPQHF
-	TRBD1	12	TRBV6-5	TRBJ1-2	TGTGCCAGCAGGCCCACAGGGGTTGGCTACACCTTC	CASRPTGVGYTF
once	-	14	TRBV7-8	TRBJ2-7	TGTGCCAGCAGCTTAGTTCACAAAACCTACGAGCAGTACTTC	CASSLVHKTYEQYF
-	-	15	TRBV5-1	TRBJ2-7	TGCGCCAGCAGCTTGGCCGGCAGGGGTCCCTACGAGCAGTACTTC	CASSLAGRGPYEQYF
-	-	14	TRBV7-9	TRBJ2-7	TGTGCCAGCAGCTTAGGACAAAGCTCCTACGAGCAGTACTTC	CASSLGQSSYEQYF
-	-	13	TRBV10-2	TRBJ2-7	TGCGCCACCGTATGGGGCATCGGCTACGAGCAGTACTTC	CATVWGIGYEQYF
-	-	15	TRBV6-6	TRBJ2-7	TGTGCCAGCAGTTACTCGGATAGCACCTCCTACGAGCAGTACTTC	CASSYSDSTSYEQYF
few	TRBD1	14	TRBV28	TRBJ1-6	TGTGCCAGCAACAGGGGACAGATTAATTCACCCCTCCACTTT	CASNRGQINSPLHF
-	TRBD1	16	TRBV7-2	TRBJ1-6	TGTGCCAGCAGCTTAGGGGGGGGGACAGGGGATTCACCCCTCCACTTT	CASSLGGGTGDSPLHF
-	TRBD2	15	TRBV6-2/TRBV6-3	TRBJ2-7	TGTGCCAGCAGCTTAACTAGCGTAGCAACCTACGAGCAGTACTTC	CASSLTSVATYEQYF
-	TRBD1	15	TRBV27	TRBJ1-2	TGTGCCAGCAGTTCCTCAGCCAGGGGGCAAGTTGGCTACACCTTC	CASSSSARGQVGYTF
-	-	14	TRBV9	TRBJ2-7	TGTGCCAGCAGCGTAGCGGACAGCTCCTACGAGCAGTACTTC	CASSVADSSYEQYF
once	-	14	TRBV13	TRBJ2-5	TGTGCCAGCAGCTTAAACCGCCGGGGAGAGACCCAGTACTTC	CASSLNRRGETQYF
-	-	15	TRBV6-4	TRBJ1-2	TGTGCCAGCAGTTTGGTTGCAGGGCCCCTCTATGGCTACACCTTC	CASSLVAGPLYGYTF